Listed here are 22 T cell receptor beta chains from one sample, sequenced in a study of T-cell memory formation after mild COVID-19. TCRdb processed the 5' RACE reads anew with MiXCR; each CDR3 protein has one entry. The sample includes over 350,000 distinct CDR3 sequences, roughly 24% of them seen just once. Sequenced material: PBMCs or a T cell subset sorted from them (not recorded which). These receptors were collected from an adult woman who had mild COVID-19 (a few samples of this study predate the infection). Cell type and time point are not known.

This clonotype was found a few times. This rearrangement joins TRBV20-1 to TRBJ1-5; weak D call: TRBD1 (5 bases). V lost 4 bases and J 0 bases, leaving 19 bases between the germline ends. Per germline, CDR1 DFQATT and CDR2 SNEGSKA (reference sequence). The CDR3 length is 17 residues. The CDR3: CSANEGLGQYSNQPQHF. Here the CDR3 DNA reads TGCAGTGCTAACGAGGGACTAGGACAATATAGCAATCAGCCCCAGCATTTT.

This clonotype was detected ten times or more. This chain uses TRBV6-2 or TRBV6-3 with TRBJ2-1; 9 nucleotides align to TRBD2. Trimming took 6 bases from V and 4 from J; bases not matched to a gene: 7. This CDR3 comprises 15 residues. The germline V gene has CDR1 MNHEY and CDR2 SVGEGT. In nucleotides, the CDR3 is TGTGCCAGCAGGAGCCTAGCGGGAAGATACAATGAGCAGTTCTTC. It specifies CASRSLAGRYNEQFF.

This clonotype was counted a few times. This chain uses TRBV24-1 with TRBJ1-2, with a possible D match to TRBD1 (6 bases). V lost 2 bases and J 7 bases, leaving 13 bases between the germline ends. This CDR3 has 14 amino acids. Per germline, CDR1 KGHDR and CDR2 SFDVKD. This CDR3 is CATSDSGTRGGYTF. In DNA form, the CDR3 reads TGTGCCACCAGTGATTCGGGGACACGCGGTGGCTACACCTTC.

The chain combines TRBV6-1 with TRBJ1-5, with TRBD1 identical over 9 bases. V gave up 11 bases and J gave up 0 bases; unmatched junction bases: 5. The CDR3 totals 14 residues. Germline V CDR1 and CDR2: MNHNS, SASEGT. The CDR3 is CAGGQGYSNQPQHF. The CDR3 DNA reads TGTGCCGGAGGACAGGGGTATAGCAATCAGCCCCAGCATTTT.

This chain links TRBV14 with TRBJ1-1; the D gene is possibly TRBD1 (5 bases). This CDR3 has 14 amino acids. Deletions cut 1 base from V and 4 bases from J, with 10 bases between. Germline lookup yields CDR1 SGHDN and CDR2 FVKESK. Here the CDR3 DNA reads TGTGCCAGCAGCCAAGGGGGGTTGGGCACTGAAGCTTTCTTT. Residues: CASSQGGLGTEAFF. Looking up the rest from reference TRBV14 and TRBJ1-1 gives the full variable domain: EAGVTQFPSHSVIEKGQTVTLRCDPISGHDNLYWYRRVMGKEIKFLLHFVKESKQDESGMPNNRFLAERTGGTYSTLKVQPAELEDSGVYFCASSQGGLGTEAFFGQGTRLTVV.

The chain combines TRBV4-3 with TRBJ2-5; TRBD2 matches 10 bases. Germline V lookup: CDR1 LGHNA, CDR2 YSLEER. V lost 0 bases, J lost 7 bases, and 5 bases stayed unmatched. The CDR3 consists of 15 residues. In nucleotides, the CDR3 is TGCGCCAGCAGCCAAGATATCACTAGCGGGATGACCCAGTACTTC. It translates to CASSQDITSGMTQYF.

This clonotype has more than one count but fewer than ten. CDR3 DNA sequence: TGCGCCAGCAGTTGGGGAAGCGCCTCTGGAAACACCATATATTTT. This encodes CASSWGSASGNTIYF. The chain uses TRBV5-1 and TRBJ1-3; D remains ambiguous. V was clipped by 5 bases and J by 0 bases, with 12 bases between them. Germline loops: CDR1 SGHRS, CDR2 YFSETQ. CDR3 length: 15 residues.

J is TRBJ2-7 and V is TRBV20-1, with 8 bases fitting TRBD1. Per germline, CDR1 DFQATT and CDR2 SNEGSKA (reference sequence). The V segment lost 0 bases and the J segment 2 bases; nucleotides outside the gene matches: 9. The CDR3 consists of 16 residues. The CDR3 sequence is CSARDPEQGETYEQYF. The CDR3 coding sequence is TGCAGTGCTAGAGATCCCGAACAGGGGGAGACCTACGAGCAGTACTTC.

The CDR3 is CASSPLGGFYRNTEAFF. The DNA of the CDR3 is TGTGCCAGCAGCCCCCTGGGGGGTTTTTATAGGAACACTGAAGCTTTCTTT. This chain connects TRBV6-2 or TRBV6-3 to TRBJ1-1, with D tentatively TRBD1 (5 bases). Germline V gene data show CDR1 as MNHEY and CDR2 as SVGEGT. CDR3 size: 17 residues. Trimming shortened V by 6 bases and J by 1 base, and 21 bases separated the two germline ends.

The chain employs TRBV4-1 and TRBJ1-1, with a tentative D call TRBD1 (5 bases). V was clipped by 5 bases and J by 2 bases, with 12 bases between them. Germline V lookup: CDR1 MGHRA, CDR2 YSYEKL. The CDR3 is 14 residues long. In nucleotides, the CDR3 is TGCGCCAGCAGCTGGGGGGAGGGTAACACTGAAGCTTTCTTT. It specifies CASSWGEGNTEAFF.

This clonotype was counted between two and nine times. The chain couples TRBV24-1 to TRBJ1-1, with TRBD1 identical over 8 bases. Germline CDR1 and CDR2: KGHDR and SFDVKD. There are 15 residues in the CDR3. V shed 2 bases and J 1 base; nucleotides not matched to a gene: 2. CDR3 in DNA: TGTGCCACCAGTGATTCCGGGACAGGGAACACTGAAGCTTTCTTT. It specifies CATSDSGTGNTEAFF.

The chain recombines TRBV21-1 with TRBJ1-4. TRBV21-1 is marked as a pseudogene. The CDR3 loop spans 17 amino acids. Here the CDR3 reads CASSKDDRRGRKEKLFF. The CDR3 region has the DNA TGTGCCAGCAGCAAAGACGATCGGAGAGGCAGGAAGGAAAAACTGTTTTTT.

The CDR3 DNA sequence: TGTGCCAGCAGTTACTCGACTGGGGTAGCGGGAGCCCGGGAGACCCAGTACTTC. Translating gives CASSYSTGVAGARETQYF. This chain connects TRBV6-5 to TRBJ2-5; TRBD2 aligns across 9 bases. The CDR3 consists of 18 residues. Germline CDR1 MNHEY, CDR2 SVGAGI. Trimming at V came to 0 bases and at J to 5 bases, leaving 13 bases not matched to a gene.

The chain uses TRBV7-3 and TRBJ1-1; TRBD1 agrees at 8 bases. CDR3 length: 17 amino acids. Trimming at V came to 5 bases and at J to 4 bases, leaving 15 bases not matched to a gene. Germline V gene data show CDR1 as SGHTA and CDR2 as FQGTGA. CDR3 in amino acids: CASSRMMGQVWGTEAFF. The CDR3 nucleotides read TGTGCCAGCAGCCGCATGATGGGACAGGTTTGGGGCACTGAAGCTTTCTTT.

This chain uses TRBV19 with TRBJ1-5; a possible D gene is TRBD1 (6 bases). The germline V and J ends were trimmed by 2 bases and 1 base, with 12 bases remaining between them. From germline, CDR1 is LNHDA and CDR2 SQIVND (reference sequence). The CDR3 extends over 16 amino acids. The CDR3 bases are TGTGCCAGTAGTATACAGGGGCGGTCCAGCAATCAGCCCCAGCATTTT. Amino acid sequence: CASSIQGRSSNQPQHF. Combining the CDR3 with reference TRBV19 and TRBJ1-5 gives the whole variable domain DGGITQSPKYLFRKEGQNVTLSCEQNLNHDAMYWYRQDPGQGLRLIYYSQIVNDFQKGDIAEGYSVSREKKESFPLTVTSAQKNPTAFYLCASSIQGRSSNQPQHFGDGTRLSIL.

The chain links TRBV6-5 to TRBJ1-1; tentative D call: TRBD1 (6 bases). Trimming removed 0 bases from V and 4 bases from J, with 18 bases in between. This CDR3 comprises 17 residues. CDR1 is MNHEY and CDR2 is SVGAGI in the germline V gene. As DNA, the CDR3 is TGTGCCAGCAGTTACTCGATCTCAGGGGATAGGATCACTGAAGCTTTCTTT. This encodes CASSYSISGDRITEAFF.

This chain uses TRBV19 with TRBJ1-1; D gene unclear. V shed 3 bases and J shed 1 base, with 6 bases lying between them. This CDR3 comprises 13 residues. CDR1 is LNHDA and CDR2 is SQIVND in the germline V gene (reference sequence). The chain's CDR3 is CASSIGENTEAFF. CDR3 nucleotide sequence: TGTGCCAGTAGTATCGGGGAGAACACTGAAGCTTTCTTT. The full variable domain, completed using reference TRBV19 and TRBJ1-1, is DGGITQSPKYLFRKEGQNVTLSCEQNLNHDAMYWYRQDPGQGLRLIYYSQIVNDFQKGDIAEGYSVSREKKESFPLTVTSAQKNPTAFYLCASSIGENTEAFFGQGTRLTVV.

In nucleotides, the CDR3 is TGTGCCAGCAGCTTAGGGGGAAACCTCGCTAACTATGGCTACACCTTC. Encoded protein: CASSLGGNLANYGYTF. V and J are TRBV7-9 and TRBJ1-2; the D is unclear. V was clipped by 1 base and J by 0 bases, with 12 bases between them. CDR3 size: 16 residues. Germline loops: CDR1 SEHNR, CDR2 FQNEAQ (reference sequence).

The chain links TRBV7-9 to TRBJ1-5; D is unclear. The CDR3 covers 13 residues. Germline CDR1 is SEHNR and CDR2 is FQNEAQ (reference sequence). V shed 7 bases and J shed 3 bases, with 10 bases lying between them. In DNA, the CDR3 is TGTGCCAGCACCTTGGACTTCAATCAGCCCCAGCATTTT. Encoded protein: CASTLDFNQPQHF.

This clonotype has just a few counts. The chain is built from TRBV18 and TRBJ1-2; possible D gene TRBD1, 6 bases. This CDR3 has 14 residues. Trimming left V 3 bases short and J 4 bases short, with 12 bases between. Germline V gene data show CDR1 as KGHSH and CDR2 as LQKENI. The DNA of the CDR3 is TGTGCCAGCTCACCTCTGGACAGTAGCTATGGCTACACCTTC. As protein: CASSPLDSSYGYTF.

This clonotype was found a few times. The rearrangement joins TRBV29-1 to TRBJ2-7; 7 nucleotides agree with TRBD1. The CDR3 length is 11 residues. Per the germline V gene, CDR1 is SQVTM and CDR2 is ANQGSEA. V shed 6 bases, J shed 3 bases, and the junction held 2 bases outside the gene matches. This CDR3 is CSVDRFYEQYF. The CDR3 nucleotides are TGCAGCGTGGACAGGTTCTACGAGCAGTACTTC.

This clonotype has at least ten counts. V gene TRBV19 combines with J gene TRBJ2-4; D is perhaps TRBD1 or TRBD2 (5 bases each). Germline CDR1 LNHDA, CDR2 SQIVND (reference sequence). CDR3 length: 14 residues. The V gene lost 9 bases and the J gene lost 1 base, with 13 bases spanning the gap. The CDR3 DNA is TGTGCCAGGGAAGGGGACCAGGCCAAAAACATTCAGTACTTC. Its protein product is CAREGDQAKNIQYF.